This T cell receptor (beta chain) was sequenced during a study of Ad26.COV2.S vaccination and SARS-CoV-2 variants. Study-wide context: The authors gave Ad26.COV2.S intramuscularly, either once or twice 56 days apart. Study findings and constraints: Similar non-spike TCR breadth was seen in vaccine and placebo recipients.

V lost 4 bases and J 6 bases, leaving 11 bases between the germline ends. The CDR3 loop spans 13 amino acids. The germline V gene has CDR1 SGDLS and CDR2 YYNGEE. Regarding treatment: roughly 18 received Ad26.COV2.S at low or high dose, single or two shots; several received placebo; per-sample allocation not given. Collection of the samples took place on day 63 after the first injection of vaccine or placebo. Profiled with immunoSEQ multiplex PCR; TCRdb holds only in-frame clones, not every one. The profile shows under 550,000 clones, over 75% of them singletons. Remarks on this clone: What it binds is not known.

The specimen comprised peripheral blood, sampled in a trial of Ad26.COV2.S vaccine versus placebo. The chain couples TRBV9 to TRBJ1-5; D ambiguous. The TCR sequence derives from a person between 18 and 59 years old who received the Ad26.COV2.S COVID-19 vaccine or a placebo. The CDR3 spells CASSQNGGQPQHF. Written as DNA, the CDR3 is TGTGCCAGCAGCCAAAACGGAGGTCAGCCCCAGCATTTT.